The subject of this entry is one T cell receptor beta chain. Its antigen is unknown. 60 Vbeta and 13 Jbeta primers were used in PCR. Some clones are missing from TCRdb's copy, which holds only in-frame ones; the method was immunoSEQ multiplex PCR. Here the sample spans 85,000 to 120,000 clones, around 82% being singletons. The entry originates in a study of cytomegalovirus exposure and HLA in healthy donors. Study-wide results and limits: TCR beta V segments were, for the most part, productive about 87% or about 30% of the time in an earlier analysis.

Germline CDR1 reads SGHNT; CDR2 reads YYREEE (reference sequence). V trimming: 5 bases; J trimming: 0 bases; junction bases outside the gene matches: 5. CDR3 length: 16 amino acids. The chain couples TRBV5-4 to TRBJ1-6, with 7 bases lining up with TRBD1. Material for sequencing was PBMCs. The origin of this receptor is a man aged 50 to 60 in good health and CMV-seronegative. CDR3 amino acids: CASSPQGSSYNSPLHF. Here the CDR3 DNA reads TGTGCCAGCAGTCCACAGGGGAGCTCCTATAATTCACCCCTCCACTTT.